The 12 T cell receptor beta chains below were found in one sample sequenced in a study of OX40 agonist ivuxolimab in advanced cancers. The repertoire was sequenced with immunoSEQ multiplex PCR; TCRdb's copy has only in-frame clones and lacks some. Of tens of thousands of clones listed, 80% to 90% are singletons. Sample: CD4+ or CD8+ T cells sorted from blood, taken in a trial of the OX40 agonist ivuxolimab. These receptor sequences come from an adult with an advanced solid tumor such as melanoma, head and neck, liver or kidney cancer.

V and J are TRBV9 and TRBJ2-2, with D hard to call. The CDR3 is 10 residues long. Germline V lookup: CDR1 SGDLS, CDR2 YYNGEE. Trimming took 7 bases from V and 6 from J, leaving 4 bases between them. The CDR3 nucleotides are TGTGCCAGCGGGGCCGGGGAGCTGTTTTTT. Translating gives CASGAGELFF.

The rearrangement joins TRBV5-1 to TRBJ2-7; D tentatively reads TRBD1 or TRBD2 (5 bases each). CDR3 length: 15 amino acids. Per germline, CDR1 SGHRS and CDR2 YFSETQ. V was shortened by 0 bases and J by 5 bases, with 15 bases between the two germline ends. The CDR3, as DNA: TGCGCCAGCAGCTTGGTGAGGGGCTGGATCCACGAGCAGTACTTC. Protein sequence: CASSLVRGWIHEQYF.

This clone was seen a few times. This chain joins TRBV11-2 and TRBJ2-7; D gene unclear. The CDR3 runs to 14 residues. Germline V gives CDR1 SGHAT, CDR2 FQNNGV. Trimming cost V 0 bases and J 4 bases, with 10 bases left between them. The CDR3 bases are TGTGCCAGCAGCTTAGATCCCGCAGCTTACGAGCAGTACTTC. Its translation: CASSLDPAAYEQYF.

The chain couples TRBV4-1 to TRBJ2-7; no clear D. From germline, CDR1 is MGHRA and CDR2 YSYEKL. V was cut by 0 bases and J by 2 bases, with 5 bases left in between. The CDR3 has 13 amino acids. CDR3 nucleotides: TGCGCCAGCAGCCAAGATTCGACCTACGAGCAGTACTTC. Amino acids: CASSQDSTYEQYF.

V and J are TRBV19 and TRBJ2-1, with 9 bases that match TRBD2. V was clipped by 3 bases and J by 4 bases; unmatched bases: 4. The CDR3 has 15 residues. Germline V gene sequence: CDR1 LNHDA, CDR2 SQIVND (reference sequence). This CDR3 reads CASSILAGIYNEQFF. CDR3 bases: TGTGCCAGTAGTATTCTAGCGGGGATATACAATGAGCAGTTCTTC.

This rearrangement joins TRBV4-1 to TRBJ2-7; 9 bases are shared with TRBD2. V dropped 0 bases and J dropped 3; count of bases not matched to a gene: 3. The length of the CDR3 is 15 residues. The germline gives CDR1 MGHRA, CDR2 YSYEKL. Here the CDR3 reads CASSQESSGIYEQYF. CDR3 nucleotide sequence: TGCGCCAGCAGCCAAGAATCTAGCGGGATCTACGAGCAGTACTTC.

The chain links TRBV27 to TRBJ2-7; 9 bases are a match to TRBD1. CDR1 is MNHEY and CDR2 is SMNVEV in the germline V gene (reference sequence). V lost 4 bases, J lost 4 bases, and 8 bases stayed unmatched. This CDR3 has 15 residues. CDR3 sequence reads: CASSSMPGQGYEQYF. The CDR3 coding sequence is TGTGCCAGCAGTTCAATGCCGGGACAGGGATACGAGCAGTACTTC.

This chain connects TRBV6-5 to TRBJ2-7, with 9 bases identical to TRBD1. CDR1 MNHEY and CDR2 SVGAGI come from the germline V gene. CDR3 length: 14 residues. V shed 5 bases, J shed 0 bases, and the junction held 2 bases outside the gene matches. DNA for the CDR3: TGTGCCAGCAGTCCGGGACAGGGCTCCTACGAGCAGTACTTC. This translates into CASSPGQGSYEQYF.

CDR3 coding DNA: TGTGCCAGCAGTACGACCTTCCTCACCGGGACAGGGGCCTACGAGCAGTACTTC. Protein: CASSTTFLTGTGAYEQYF. This chain joins TRBV27 and TRBJ2-7; 10 nucleotides line up with TRBD1. Trimming removed 5 bases from V and 2 bases from J; junction bases left unmatched: 15. The germline gives CDR1 MNHEY, CDR2 SMNVEV (reference sequence). This CDR3 contains 18 residues.

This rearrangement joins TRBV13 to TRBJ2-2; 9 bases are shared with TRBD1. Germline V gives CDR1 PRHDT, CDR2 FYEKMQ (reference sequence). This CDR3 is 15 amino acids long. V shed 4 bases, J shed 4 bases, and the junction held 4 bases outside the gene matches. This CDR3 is CASSSRDRATGELFF. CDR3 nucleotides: TGTGCCAGCAGCTCCCGGGACAGGGCCACCGGGGAGCTGTTTTTT. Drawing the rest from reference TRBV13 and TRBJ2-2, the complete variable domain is AAGVIQSPRHLIKEKRETATLKCYPIPRHDTVYWYQQGPGQDPQFLISFYEKMQSDKGSIPDRFSAQQFSDYHSELNMSSLELGDSALYFCASSSRDRATGELFFGEGSRLTVL.

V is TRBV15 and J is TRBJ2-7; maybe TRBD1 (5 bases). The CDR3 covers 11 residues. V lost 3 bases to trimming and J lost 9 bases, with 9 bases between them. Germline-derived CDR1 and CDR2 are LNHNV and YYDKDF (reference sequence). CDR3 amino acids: CATSSRARQYF. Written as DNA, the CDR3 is TGTGCCACCAGCAGCAGGGCGCGGCAGTACTTC.

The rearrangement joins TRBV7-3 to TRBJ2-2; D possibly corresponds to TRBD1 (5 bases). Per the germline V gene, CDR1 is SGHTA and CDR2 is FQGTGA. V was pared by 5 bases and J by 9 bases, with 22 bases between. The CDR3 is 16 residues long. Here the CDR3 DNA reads TGTGCCAGCAGCACAAGGACAACGAATAATGTATGGGAGCTGTTTTTT. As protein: CASSTRTTNNVWELFF.